One and the same sample provided the 26 T cell receptor beta chains below, sequenced in a study of shared clonotypes between healthy human individuals. The protocol was immunoSEQ multiplex PCR, while the TCRdb copy is restricted to in-frame clones and leaves out a portion. Of 300,000 to 400,000 clones listed, roughly 70% were seen once; the top ten hold over 9%. The specimen sequenced was memory CD4+ T cells sorted from blood. Specified subset: CD45RA-negative fraction. These receptors were collected from a young man in good health.

The rearrangement joins TRBV5-6 to TRBJ2-1; perhaps TRBD1 as D (6 bases). Germline loops: CDR1 SGHDT, CDR2 YYEEEE. The CDR3 has 13 residues. V gave up 7 bases and J gave up 5 bases, with 13 bases separating them. CDR3 region: CASLRGVNNEQFF. The CDR3 nucleotides are TGTGCCAGCCTCAGGGGAGTGAACAATGAGCAGTTCTTC.

The V gene is TRBV11-2, the J gene TRBJ2-3; D could derive from TRBD1 or TRBD2 (5 bases each). This CDR3 has 17 residues. V lost 1 base to trimming and J lost 0 bases, with 14 bases between them. Germline V CDR1 and CDR2: SGHAT, FQNNGV. In DNA form, the CDR3 reads TGTGCCAGCAGCTTAGTCGGGACGGTAATCAGCACAGATACGCAGTATTTT. It is translated as CASSLVGTVISTDTQYF.

The chain couples TRBV14 to TRBJ1-4, with D possibly TRBD1 on 6 matching bases. Germline-derived CDR1 and CDR2 are SGHDN and FVKESK. The CDR3 is 17 amino acids. Trimming removed 1 base at V and 8 bases at J, with 20 bases between. In nucleotides, the CDR3 is TGTGCCAGCAGCCAAGGAACCGGGACACCACTAGGGGAAAAACTGTTTTTT. It translates to CASSQGTGTPLGEKLFF. The full variable domain, its missing parts supplied by reference TRBV14 and TRBJ1-4, is EAGVTQFPSHSVIEKGQTVTLRCDPISGHDNLYWYRRVMGKEIKFLLHFVKESKQDESGMPNNRFLAERTGGTYSTLKVQPAELEDSGVYFCASSQGTGTPLGEKLFFGSGTQLSVL.

Only a few counts were recorded for this clone. The genes are TRBV29-1 and TRBJ1-2; D is unresolved. The CDR3 has 14 residues. V lost 0 bases to trimming and J lost 4 bases, with 12 bases between them. From germline, CDR1 is SQVTM and CDR2 ANQGSEA. The CDR3 spells CSVEDTGYGYGYTF. The CDR3, as DNA: TGCAGCGTTGAAGACACTGGGTATGGCTATGGCTACACCTTC.

This clone has more than one count but fewer than ten. This rearrangement joins TRBV5-1 to TRBJ2-2; no definite D call. The CDR3 loop spans 12 amino acids. Germline loops: CDR1 SGHRS, CDR2 YFSETQ. Trimming removed 0 bases from V and 7 bases from J, with 4 bases in between. The CDR3: CASSLEGGELFF. The CDR3 DNA sequence: TGCGCCAGCAGCTTGGAGGGCGGGGAGCTGTTTTTT.

This clone was seen more than once but under ten times. The chain couples TRBV28 to TRBJ2-7; D is undetermined. Germline CDR1 reads MDHEN; CDR2 reads SYDVKM. V shed 8 bases and J shed 3 bases, with 20 bases lying between them. The CDR3 consists of 15 residues. The DNA of the CDR3 is TGTGCCAGCGGGGTATCAGGTTTAGGGAACTACGAGCAGTACTTC. Its translation is CASGVSGLGNYEQYF.

The chain has TRBV21-1 and TRBJ2-7; the table's D call TRBD2 went unverified against the DNA. TRBV21-1 is annotated as a pseudogene. There are 19 residues in the CDR3. The CDR3 spells CASSKWSTSVACHRDEQYF. The CDR3 DNA is TGTGCCAGCAGCAAATGGTCGACTAGCGTCGCTTGTCATCGGGACGAGCAGTACTTC.

The chain combines TRBV5-4 with TRBJ2-2, with D tentatively TRBD2 (6 bases). V lost 0 bases to trimming and J lost 6 bases, with 12 bases between them. This CDR3 region has 15 residues. CDR1 and CDR2 from the germline V gene are SGHNT and YYREEE (reference sequence). Here the CDR3 reads CASSLVGSPSGELFF. In DNA form, the CDR3 reads TGTGCCAGCAGCTTGGTCGGGAGTCCGTCCGGGGAGCTGTTTTTT.

This chain uses TRBV5-6 with TRBJ1-5, with D uncertain. The germline gives CDR1 SGHDT, CDR2 YYEEEE. The CDR3 length is 15 residues. The V end lost 1 base, the J end lost 7 bases, and 15 bases lay between the germline ends. The chain's CDR3 is CASSLWAPGRQPQHF. DNA for the CDR3: TGTGCCAGCAGCTTGTGGGCCCCGGGTCGGCAGCCCCAGCATTTT.

V is TRBV18 and J is TRBJ1-3; perhaps TRBD1 as D (6 bases). V lost 3 bases and J 0 bases, leaving 12 bases between the germline ends. CDR3 length equals 16 residues. The germline CDR1 and CDR2 sequences are KGHSH and LQKENI. The CDR3 DNA follows: TGTGCCAGCTCACCCATAACAGGGAACTCTGGAAACACCATATATTTT. It yields the protein CASSPITGNSGNTIYF.

This chain uses TRBV2 with TRBJ2-7, with 11 bases aligning to TRBD1. The CDR3 is 15 amino acids. The ends lost 6 bases at V and 4 bases at J; junction bases unmatched: 8. The germline gives CDR1 SNHLY, CDR2 FYNNEI. The CDR3 protein is CASSDNRDRGYEQYF. The CDR3 DNA follows: TGTGCCAGCAGCGACAACCGGGACAGGGGGTACGAGCAGTACTTC.

This clone was seen a handful of times. The chain joins TRBV18 to TRBJ2-5; D uncertain. V was pared by 2 bases and J by 5 bases, with 9 bases between. Germline V gene lookup returns CDR1 KGHSH and CDR2 LQKENI. The CDR3 sequence is 13 residues long. CDR3 sequence (DNA): TGTGCCAGCTCACCAATTTCGGGTGAGACCCAGTACTTC. The encoded protein is CASSPISGETQYF. The whole variable domain, filled in from reference TRBV18 and TRBJ2-5, reads NAGVMQNPRHLVRRRGQEARLRCSPMKGHSHVYWYRQLPEEGLKFMVYLQKENIIDESGMPKERFSAEFPKEGPSILRIQQVVRGDSAAYFCASSPISGETQYFGPGTRLLVL.

The chain combines TRBV6-6 with TRBJ2-7; 10 bases map to TRBD1. The germline V gene encodes CDR1 MNHNY and CDR2 SVGAGI (reference sequence). V dropped 0 bases and J dropped 5; count of bases not matched to a gene: 4. The CDR3 length is 15 residues. CDR3 nucleotide sequence: TGTGCCAGCAGTTACTCCGGGACAGGGGTAAACGAGCAGTACTTC. Residues: CASSYSGTGVNEQYF.

The chain is built from TRBV10-3 and TRBJ2-3; 9 nucleotides align to TRBD2. The length of the CDR3 is 15 residues. After removal of 4 bases from V and 2 bases from J, the junction contained 4 bases not matched to a gene. Looked up from germline, CDR1 is ENHRY and CDR2 is SYGVKD. The CDR3, as DNA: TGTGCCATCAGTGCGCTAGCGGGGCCCACAGATACGCAGTATTTT. This codes for CAISALAGPTDTQYF.

J is TRBJ2-2 and V is TRBV15; TRBD1 is a possible D gene (5 bases). Germline V lookup: CDR1 LNHNV, CDR2 YYDKDF (reference sequence). The CDR3 is made up of 13 amino acids. The ends were cut back, 8 bases at V and 1 base at J, with 8 bases in the middle. The chain's CDR3 is CATYDRNTGELFF. CDR3 sequence (DNA): TGTGCCACCTATGACAGGAACACCGGGGAGCTGTTTTTT.

This chain joins TRBV29-1 and TRBJ1-1; 7 bases are a match to TRBD1. The V gene's germline CDR1 is SQVTM and CDR2 ANQGSEA. The V gene end was trimmed by 6 bases and the J gene end by 3 bases; junction bases not matched to a gene: 10. CDR3 length: 14 residues. The CDR3 coding sequence is TGCAGCGTGGTCCCGACAGGGAAGTACACTGAAGCTTTCTTT. Translation gives CSVVPTGKYTEAFF.

The sample holds many counts of this clone. The chain is built from TRBV5-1 and TRBJ2-2; possibly TRBD2 for D (6 bases). This CDR3 contains 15 residues. Germline CDR1 is SGHRS and CDR2 is YFSETQ. V lost 5 bases and J lost 4, with 15 bases in between. The CDR3 region is CASSTSGRSTGELFF. CDR3 bases: TGCGCCAGCAGTACCAGCGGGCGTAGCACCGGGGAGCTGTTTTTT.

CDR3 nucleotide sequence: TGTGCCAGCAGCTTAATGAACACTGAAGCTTTCTTT. Protein product: CASSLMNTEAFF. The chain uses TRBV5-6 and TRBJ1-1; D remains unclear. The ends were cut back, 2 bases at V and 0 bases at J, with 2 bases in the middle. Germline V gene lookup returns CDR1 SGHDT and CDR2 YYEEEE. The CDR3 consists of 12 residues.

This chain links TRBV23-1 with TRBJ2-7; possibly TRBD1 for D (6 bases). TRBV23-1 is designated an ORF whose function remains uncertain. The CDR3 has 17 amino acids. Trimming left V 0 bases short and J 2 bases short, with 17 bases between. This CDR3 is CASSQSGGQYETYEQYF. The CDR3 DNA is TGCGCCAGCAGTCAATCCGGAGGACAGTACGAGACCTACGAGCAGTACTTC.

The chain links TRBV4-3 to TRBJ2-2; a possible D gene is TRBD2 (5 bases). Trimming shortened V by 0 bases and J by 0 bases, and 8 bases separated the two germline ends. CDR1 and CDR2 (germline): LGHNA, YSLEER. This CDR3 region has 16 residues. CDR3 protein: CASSQELLANTGELFF. For the CDR3, the DNA is TGCGCCAGCAGCCAAGAACTACTAGCGAACACCGGGGAGCTGTTTTTT.

This clone appeared a few times. The V call is TRBV6-1, the J call TRBJ2-7; no definite D call. V gave up 7 bases and J gave up 2 bases, with 15 bases separating them. The CDR3 length is 14 residues. The germline gives CDR1 MNHNS, CDR2 SASEGT. CDR3 in amino acids: CASTMAQQAYEQYF. The CDR3 DNA reads as TGTGCCAGCACTATGGCACAACAAGCCTACGAGCAGTACTTC.

V is TRBV7-8 and J is TRBJ2-7, with 7 bases aligning to TRBD1. The V gene's germline CDR1 is SGHVS and CDR2 FQNEAQ. This CDR3 has 15 residues. V gave up 2 bases and J gave up 0 bases; unmatched junction bases: 4. The CDR3 DNA reads as TGTGCCAGCAGCTTACCCGGACAGGACTCCTACGAGCAGTACTTC. Its protein product is CASSLPGQDSYEQYF.

The chain combines TRBV5-6 with TRBJ2-1; D is undetermined. V dropped 0 bases and J dropped 8 bases, with 9 bases sitting between them. CDR3 length equals 13 residues. The germline V gene encodes CDR1 SGHDT and CDR2 YYEEEE. The CDR3 loop reads CASSLGNRDEQFF. As DNA, the CDR3 is TGTGCCAGCAGCTTGGGGAATAGGGATGAGCAGTTCTTC.

This clone came up once. Other nucleotide sequences in the sample specify the same CDR3. The chain combines TRBV5-4 with TRBJ2-7; TRBD1 might be the D (6 bases). V was cut by 0 bases and J by 3 bases, with 7 bases left in between. The germline V gene has CDR1 SGHNT and CDR2 YYREEE (reference sequence). This CDR3 has 13 amino acids. The CDR3 sequence is CASSLDRDYEQYF. The DNA for the CDR3 is TGTGCCAGCAGCTTGGACAGGGACTACGAGCAGTACTTC.

Worth noting for this clone: The sample carries other DNA sequences with the same CDR3. The rearrangement links TRBV5-1 to TRBJ2-1, with TRBD2 matching 13 bases. The CDR3 is 15 residues long. With 1 base clipped from V and 6 bases from J, the junction kept 1 base outside the gene matches. Germline assignment: CDR1 SGHRS and CDR2 YFSETQ. CDR3 DNA: TGCGCCAGCAGCTTGAGACTAGCGGGAGGCAATGAGCAGTTCTTC. Its translation: CASSLRLAGGNEQFF.

The V and J genes are TRBV5-1 and TRBJ1-3; TRBD1 agrees at 9 bases. The length of the CDR3 is 16 residues. Germline loops: CDR1 SGHRS, CDR2 YFSETQ. Trimming at V came to 0 bases and at J to 3 bases, leaving 4 bases not matched to a gene. The CDR3 sequence is CASSLVGTGSGNTIYF. CDR3 DNA: TGCGCCAGCAGCTTGGTTGGGACAGGGAGTGGAAACACCATATATTTT.